The 30 T cell receptor beta chains presented below share a single source sample, sequenced in a study of beta chain features in type 1 diabetes. General study points: TCRB CDR3s from Type 1 diabetes patients were moderately but significantly shorter in all four CD4+ subsets.

These TCRs' antigens remain unknown. Expressed TCRB transcripts were sequenced, since all the RNA that had been isolated was reverse transcribed. The assay was immunoSEQ multiplex PCR, and TCRdb's table has in-frame clones only and misses some. The sample carries 600,000 to 700,000 clones, 13% recorded once. The specimen was naive CD4+ T cells from blood. These receptors were obtained from a young man with type 1 diabetes.

The CDR3 DNA follows: TGTGCCTGTACTTCTAGCGGGGGGCGCAATGAGCAGTTCTTC. As protein: CACTSSGGRNEQFF. The chain is built from TRBV30 and TRBJ2-1; 11 nucleotides align to TRBD2. The germline CDR1 and CDR2 sequences are GTSNPN and SVGIG (reference sequence). The CDR3 loop spans 14 amino acids. J gave up 6 bases and V 6 bases, and 7 bases lay outside the gene matches.

This clone was recorded a few times. The rearrangement links TRBV4-1 to TRBJ1-2; TRBD1 matches at 10 bases. The CDR3 contains 18 residues. V shed 4 bases, J shed 2 bases, and the junction held 13 bases outside the gene matches. Germline V CDR1 and CDR2: MGHRA, YSYEKL. CDR3 amino acids: CASSRNGRGQGDNYGYTF. CDR3 coding DNA: TGCGCCAGCAGCCGAAATGGCAGAGGACAGGGGGACAACTATGGCTACACCTTC.

The rearrangement links TRBV2 to TRBJ1-1; D perhaps matches TRBD1 (5 bases). Germline loops: CDR1 SNHLY, CDR2 FYNNEI. The V and J ends lost 6 bases and 3 bases respectively, with 8 bases between them. The CDR3 is made up of 12 amino acids. The CDR3 bases are TGTGCCAGCAGGCGGGACTACACTGAAGCTTTCTTT. Translating gives CASRRDYTEAFF.

This clone was seen a handful of times. This chain joins TRBV30 and TRBJ2-5; either TRBD1 or TRBD2 may supply D (5 bases each). Trimming left V 4 bases short and J 1 base short, with 16 bases between. Germline CDR1 is GTSNPN and CDR2 is SVGIG (reference sequence). The CDR3 totals 15 residues. CDR3 DNA sequence: TGTGCCTGGAAATACCGGGGACCGTTCCAAGAGACCCAGTACTTC. Protein sequence: CAWKYRGPFQETQYF.

The chain combines TRBV6-6 with TRBJ2-3; 9 bases line up with TRBD2. With 2 bases clipped from V and 5 bases from J, the junction kept 8 bases outside the gene matches. The CDR3 is 16 amino acids. Germline V CDR1 and CDR2: MNHNY, SVGAGI (reference sequence). The CDR3 sequence: CASSYPQRGVRDTQYF. The CDR3 coding sequence is TGTGCCAGCAGTTACCCCCAGCGGGGGGTGAGAGATACGCAGTATTTT.

Only a few counts were recorded for this clone. The J gene is TRBJ2-3, the V gene TRBV11-1; 9 bases match TRBD1. V shed 1 base, J shed 4 bases, and the junction held 3 bases outside the gene matches. Looked up from germline, CDR1 is SGHAT and CDR2 is FQDESV (reference sequence). The CDR3 totals 15 residues. DNA of the CDR3: TGTGCCAGCAGCTTAGGAGGGACAGGGTCAGATACGCAGTATTTT. As protein: CASSLGGTGSDTQYF. Full variable domain (rest looked up from reference TRBV11-1 and TRBJ2-3): EAEVAQSPRYKITEKSQAVAFWCDPISGHATLYWYRQILGQGPELLVQFQDESVVDDSQLPKDRFSAERLKGVDSTLKIQPAELGDSAMYLCASSLGGTGSDTQYFGPGTRLTVL.

This clone was counted between two and nine times. This sequence joins TRBV15 and TRBJ1-1; D unresolved. Germline values: CDR1 LNHNV, CDR2 YYDKDF (reference sequence). The CDR3 extends over 13 amino acids. V lost 0 bases to trimming and J lost 7 bases, with 9 bases between them. Here the CDR3 DNA reads TGTGCCACCAGCAGAGATCTTGGGGATGAAGCTTTCTTT. Translated, it gives CATSRDLGDEAFF.

This clone was picked up one time. V usage is TRBV29-1 and J usage is TRBJ1-5; the match to TRBD1 covers 10 bases. The germline V gene has CDR1 SQVTM and CDR2 ANQGSEA. The V and J ends lost 4 bases and 7 bases, in that order; junction bases with no gene match: 10. The CDR3 loop spans 15 amino acids. Written as DNA, the CDR3 is TGCAGCGTTGTGGGTGGGACAGGGGTCGACCAGCCCCAGCATTTT. Its protein is CSVVGGTGVDQPQHF.

This clone has more than one count but fewer than ten. The V gene is TRBV7-2, the J gene TRBJ2-5; D may be TRBD1 (5 bases). The germline V and J ends were trimmed by 0 bases and 2 bases, with 13 bases remaining between them. Germline lookup yields CDR1 SGHTA and CDR2 FQGNSA. This CDR3 has 16 amino acids. CDR3 nucleotides: TGTGCCAGCAGCTTAGCGCTTCAGGGATCTCAAGAGACCCAGTACTTC. Residues: CASSLALQGSQETQYF.

V gene TRBV7-4 combines with J gene TRBJ2-7; no definite D call. Germline assignment: CDR1 SGHVT and CDR2 SQSDAQ. This CDR3 spans 10 amino acids. V gave up 7 bases and J gave up 4 bases, with 5 bases separating them. The CDR3 here is CASKFYEQYF. The CDR3 DNA reads as TGTGCCAGCAAATTTTACGAGCAGTACTTC. The full variable domain, with the rest looked up from reference TRBV7-4 and TRBJ2-7, is GAGVSQSPRYKVAKRGRDVALRCDSISGHVTLYWYRQTLGQGSEVLTYSQSDAQRDKSGRPSGRFSAERPERSVSTLKIQRTEQGDSAVYLCASKFYEQYFGPGTRLTVT.

This clone was recorded a few times. V is TRBV7-3 and J is TRBJ2-7, with 8 bases lining up with TRBD1. Trimming at V came to 2 bases and at J to 5 bases, leaving 11 bases not matched to a gene. Germline values: CDR1 SGHTA, CDR2 FQGTGA. The CDR3 loop spans 16 amino acids. The CDR3 DNA follows: TGTGCCAGCAGCTTAGAGGGAGGACAGGGTCGCCACGAGCAGTACTTC. It yields the protein CASSLEGGQGRHEQYF.

The chain recombines TRBV7-8 with TRBJ1-6, with a tentative D call TRBD1 (5 bases). Trimming removed 4 bases from V and 4 bases from J, with 14 bases in between. CDR3 length: 16 residues. From germline, CDR1 is SGHVS and CDR2 FQNEAQ. The CDR3 loop is CASSSLTGPYNSPLHF. Here the CDR3 DNA reads TGTGCCAGCAGCTCTCTTACGGGACCATATAATTCACCCCTCCACTTT.

This clone was counted between two and nine times. V gene TRBV28 combines with J gene TRBJ2-7; TRBD1 or TRBD2 may be the D gene (6 bases each). This CDR3 has 13 residues. Per germline, CDR1 MDHEN and CDR2 SYDVKM. The ends were cut back, 9 bases at V and 6 bases at J, with 18 bases in the middle. The CDR3 is CASGIYGGPEQYF. In DNA, the CDR3 is TGTGCCAGTGGGATTTATGGGGGGCCCGAGCAGTACTTC.

The CDR3 nucleotides are TGCAGTACAGGGTCTCGGTACGAGCAGTACTTC. Its protein product is CSTGSRYEQYF. V and J are TRBV20-1 and TRBJ2-7; a possible D gene is TRBD1 (6 bases). Germline CDR1 DFQATT, CDR2 SNEGSKA (reference sequence). With 8 bases removed from V and 4 bases from J, the gap between germline ends came to 12 bases. This CDR3 is 11 amino acids long.

The CDR3 loop reads CATSRDLGRTNYGYTF. The CDR3 coding sequence is TGTGCCACCAGCAGAGATCTTGGCAGGACTAACTATGGCTACACCTTC. The chain uses TRBV15 and TRBJ1-2; D not certain. V lost 0 bases, J lost 0 bases, and 11 bases lay in between. There are 16 residues in the CDR3. Germline V CDR1 and CDR2: LNHNV, YYDKDF (reference sequence).

V and J are TRBV6-5 and TRBJ2-7; the D gene could be TRBD1 or TRBD2 (5 bases each). Germline assignment: CDR1 MNHEY and CDR2 SVGAGI. This CDR3 region has 13 residues. Trimming cost V 6 bases and J 2 bases, with 11 bases left between them. CDR3 sequence (DNA): TGTGCCAGCAGCAGACCGGGACCCTACGAGCAGTACTTC. This translates into CASSRPGPYEQYF.

This clone was seen a few times. This chain links TRBV28 with TRBJ2-7; tentatively, D is TRBD1 or TRBD2 (5 bases each). Germline CDR1 is MDHEN and CDR2 is SYDVKM. Trimming stripped 6 bases from V and 9 bases from J, with 18 bases between. CDR3 length: 13 residues. Here the CDR3 reads CASSKTNPRGQYF. Here the CDR3 DNA reads TGTGCCAGCAGCAAGACTAATCCGAGGGGGCAGTACTTC.

This clone has just a few counts. The chain has TRBV4-1 and TRBJ2-1, with 9 positions matching TRBD2. Germline lookup yields CDR1 MGHRA and CDR2 YSYEKL. The V gene end was trimmed by 6 bases and the J gene end by 8 bases; junction bases not matched to a gene: 5. This CDR3 has 13 amino acids. The CDR3 DNA is TGCGCCAGCAGACCCGGGACTAGCTATGAGCAGTTCTTC. Residues: CASRPGTSYEQFF.

The V and J genes are TRBV30 and TRBJ2-7; tentative D call: TRBD1 (6 bases). This CDR3 has 13 residues. Germline CDR1 reads GTSNPN; CDR2 reads SVGIG (reference sequence). V gave up 3 bases and J gave up 2 bases, with 11 bases separating them. The DNA for the CDR3 is TGTGCCTGGAGGTCAGGGGCCCCCTACGAGCAGTACTTC. Its translation is CAWRSGAPYEQYF.

There are a few counts of this clone. The rearrangement links TRBV6-6 to TRBJ2-1; 9 positions match TRBD1. Unmatched junction bases numbered 10, after V lost 6 bases and J lost 4 bases. Germline loops: CDR1 MNHNY, CDR2 SVGAGI (reference sequence). There are 16 residues in the CDR3. The CDR3 nucleotides read TGTGCCAGCAGCCGGGCCGGGACAGGGAATTACAATGAGCAGTTCTTC. This gives the protein CASSRAGTGNYNEQFF.

This clone was detected a few times. The chain uses TRBV7-2 and TRBJ1-5; D unresolved. The germline gives CDR1 SGHTA, CDR2 FQGNSA. The ends were cut back, 1 base at V and 4 bases at J, with 11 bases in the middle. This CDR3 contains 15 residues. This CDR3 is CASSLGSAGNQPQHF. The DNA for the CDR3 is TGTGCCAGCAGCTTAGGTTCTGCAGGTAATCAGCCCCAGCATTTT.

This clone was counted a few times. The V gene is TRBV7-8, the J gene TRBJ2-2; TRBD1 is a possible D gene (6 bases). Germline V lookup: CDR1 SGHVS, CDR2 FQNEAQ. This CDR3 region has 21 residues. Trimming cost V 2 bases and J 3 bases, with 28 bases left between them. DNA for the CDR3: TGTGCCAGCAGCTTAACCCTTTTCTGGGACACCTTCCGCTTGGACACCGGGGAGCTGTTTTTT. Translation: CASSLTLFWDTFRLDTGELFF.

The chain recombines TRBV5-1 with TRBJ2-7; D is possibly TRBD2 (6 bases). The CDR3 has 14 residues. V was pared by 0 bases and J by 6 bases, with 13 bases between. Looked up from germline, CDR1 is SGHRS and CDR2 is YFSETQ. CDR3 amino acids: CASSLASFGGEQYF. DNA of the CDR3: TGCGCCAGCAGCTTGGCAAGTTTCGGGGGCGAGCAGTACTTC. The full variable domain, in which reference TRBV5-1 and TRBJ2-7 provide the parts outside the CDR3, is KAGVTQTPRYLIKTRGQQVTLSCSPISGHRSVSWYQQTPGQGLQFLFEYFSETQRNKGNFPGRFSGRQFSNSRSEMNVSTLELGDSALYLCASSLASFGGEQYFGPGTRLTVT.

This chain joins TRBV5-1 and TRBJ2-3; D not resolved. The CDR3 is 13 residues long. CDR1 is SGHRS, CDR2 YFSETQ, per germline. V was trimmed by 4 bases and J by 2 bases, leaving 8 bases between them. The CDR3 here is CASSPLDTDTQYF. As DNA, the CDR3 is TGCGCCAGCAGCCCCCTTGACACAGATACGCAGTATTTT.

This clone has only a few counts. V is TRBV7-2 and J is TRBJ1-2; possible D gene TRBD1, 6 bases. Trimming shortened V by 1 base and J by 4 bases, and 13 bases separated the two germline ends. CDR3 length: 15 amino acids. The germline V gene has CDR1 SGHTA and CDR2 FQGNSA. In DNA form, the CDR3 reads TGTGCCAGCAGCTTAGGGGCAGGGGTTCTCTATGGCTACACCTTC. Residues: CASSLGAGVLYGYTF.

This clone was counted only a few times. This rearrangement joins TRBV30 to TRBJ2-4; D could derive from TRBD1 or TRBD2 (6 bases each). CDR3 length: 12 residues. The germline V gene has CDR1 GTSNPN and CDR2 SVGIG (reference sequence). Trimming took off 2 bases at V and 5 bases at J, with 7 bases between the two ends. The CDR3 bases are TGTGCCTGGAGTCGGGGGCAAAACATTCAGTACTTC. It specifies CAWSRGQNIQYF.

The chain is built from TRBV7-3 and TRBJ1-2; D may be TRBD1 (6 bases). Between the trimmed V and J ends, which lost 5 bases and 0 bases, there was a span of 13 bases. The germline CDR1 and CDR2 sequences are SGHTA and FQGTGA. The length of the CDR3 is 15 residues. For the CDR3, the DNA is TGTGCCAGCAGCCCCGGACAGAGAACTAACTATGGCTACACCTTC. Its protein product is CASSPGQRTNYGYTF.

Only a few counts were recorded for this clone. V usage is TRBV9 and J usage is TRBJ1-6, with D uncertain. CDR3 length equals 15 residues. Looked up from germline, CDR1 is SGDLS and CDR2 is YYNGEE. Trimming cost V 2 bases and J 9 bases, with 15 bases left between them. DNA of the CDR3: TGTGCCAGCAGCGTCGGGGAGGCGTATGGTTCACCCCTCCACTTT. Its translation is CASSVGEAYGSPLHF.

The CDR3 DNA reads as TGTGCCAGCAGCTTAGGGCCGAGTAGCAATCAGCCCCAGCATTTT. Encoded protein: CASSLGPSSNQPQHF. V and J are TRBV11-2 and TRBJ1-5, with D hard to call. The CDR3 is 15 residues long. V dropped 1 base and J dropped 0 bases, with 7 bases sitting between them. CDR1 SGHAT and CDR2 FQNNGV come from the germline V gene.

This clone was seen more than once but under ten times. In nucleotides, the CDR3 is TGCAGCGAAAAGGGTCTTGGGAACAATGAGCAGTTCTTC. Translation: CSEKGLGNNEQFF. The chain couples TRBV29-1 to TRBJ2-1; D is uncertain. This CDR3 has 13 residues. Per the germline V gene, CDR1 is SQVTM and CDR2 is ANQGSEA. V lost 7 bases and J 5 bases, leaving 15 bases between the germline ends.